These T cell receptor beta chains were read from a single sample in a study of monozygotic twins with cystic fibrosis. Some clones are missing from TCRdb's copy, which holds only in-frame ones; the method was immunoSEQ multiplex PCR. The sample carries tens of thousands of clones, nearly 85% recorded once. The source material was blood. Receptor source: a girl aged 2 to 9 with cystic fibrosis. Each CDR3 is given with its conserved first and last residue. D genes are given only for firm matches. For some rows the clone size is stated as once, few or many, or as a class when expanded; others skip it.

TRBV7-6	.	TRBJ2-7	.	CASSPPEGPYEQYF	TGTGCCAGCAGCCCCCCGGAGGGTCCCTACGAGCAGTACTTC
TRBV6-5	.	TRBJ2-1	TRBD2	CASSPAGGPGEQFF	TGTGCCAGCAGCCCAGCGGGGGGGCCAGGGGAGCAGTTCTTC
TRBV14	.	TRBJ1-2	.	CASSQDLDGYGYTF	TGTGCCAGCAGCCAAGATTTAGACGGATATGGCTACACCTTC
TRBV4-3	.	TRBJ2-5	TRBD2	CASSLSTSGRETQYF	TGCGCCAGCAGCCTGTCGACTAGCGGGAGAGAGACCCAGTACTTC
TRBV30	.	TRBJ2-7	.	CAWGPEPSGQYF	TGTGCCTGGGGCCCAGAACCCTCGGGGCAGTACTTC
TRBV4-2	once	TRBJ1-2	.	CASSDVVAGQNYGYTF	TGTGCCAGCAGCGACGTGGTTGCGGGACAAAACTATGGCTACACCTTC
TRBV10-3	.	TRBJ2-3	.	CAITEASWGTDTQYF	TGTGCCATCACCGAAGCTAGCTGGGGGACAGATACGCAGTATTTT
TRBV7-2	.	TRBJ1-2	.	CASSLDGYGYTF	TGTGCCAGCAGCTTAGACGGATATGGCTACACCTTC
TRBV2	.	TRBJ2-5	.	CASSEWTQYF	TGTGCCAGCAGTGAGTGGACCCAGTACTTC
TRBV7-9	.	TRBJ2-7	.	CASSSLGGTINEQYF	TGTGCCAGCAGCTCCCTAGGGGGGACAATAAACGAGCAGTACTTC
TRBV27	.	TRBJ2-2	TRBD1	CASRTGGWNTGELFF	TGTGCCAGCAGAACAGGGGGCTGGAACACCGGGGAGCTGTTTTTT
TRBV5-1	.	TRBJ2-1	TRBD1	CASSLGMVGQGRNEQFF	TGCGCCAGCAGCTTGGGGATGGTGGGACAGGGGCGCAATGAGCAGTTCTTC
TRBV30	.	TRBJ2-6	.	CAWSLDRGPGGANVLTF	TGTGCCTGGAGTCTGGATCGGGGGCCGGGGGGGGCCAACGTCCTGACTTTC
TRBV7-9	.	TRBJ1-5	TRBD1	CASSLVEGANQPQHF	TGTGCCAGCAGCTTAGTCGAGGGGGCAAACCAGCCCCAGCATTTT
TRBV5-5	.	TRBJ1-2	.	CASSRPGGSDYGYTF	TGTGCCAGCAGCCGCCCGGGTGGGAGTGACTATGGCTACACCTTC
TRBV6-1	.	TRBJ1-6	.	CASSEASGVYNSPLHF	TGTGCCAGCAGTGAAGCCTCAGGGGTCTATAATTCACCCCTCCACTTT
TRBV15	.	TRBJ2-1	TRBD2	CATSRDPPSGRYNEQFF	TGTGCCACCAGCAGAGATCCCCCTAGCGGGCGATACAATGAGCAGTTCTTC
TRBV6-5	.	TRBJ2-7	.	CASSYSSTGAYEQYF	TGTGCCAGCAGTTACTCGAGTACTGGGGCCTACGAGCAGTACTTC
TRBV6-5	.	TRBJ2-5	.	CASSYSGTLQETQYF	TGTGCCAGCAGTTACTCAGGGACACTCCAAGAGACCCAGTACTTC
TRBV19	.	TRBJ2-7	.	CASSIKPYEQYF	TGTGCCAGTAGTATCAAACCCTACGAGCAGTACTTC
TRBV6-6	.	TRBJ1-4	TRBD1	CASGQGYEKLFF	TGTGCCAGCGGACAGGGGTATGAAAAACTGTTTTTT
TRBV7-2	.	TRBJ2-7	.	CASSLGALSYEQYF	TGTGCCAGCAGCCTAGGGGCGTTGTCCTACGAGCAGTACTTC
TRBV5-1	.	TRBJ2-5	.	CASSHGIGGETQYF	TGCGCCAGCAGCCATGGCATCGGCGGGGAGACCCAGTACTTC
TRBV9	once	TRBJ2-2	TRBD2	CASSVGLAGATGELFF	TGTGCCAGCAGCGTAGGACTAGCGGGGGCCACCGGGGAGCTGTTTTTT
TRBV5-1	.	TRBJ2-7	.	CASSRDGYEQYF	TGCGCCAGCAGCCGGGACGGCTACGAGCAGTACTTC
TRBV15	.	TRBJ1-2	TRBD1	CATSSRDRAYGYTF	TGTGCCACCAGCAGCCGGGACAGGGCTTATGGCTACACCTTC
TRBV5-4	.	TRBJ2-7	.	CASSSPDGVRLNEQYF	TGTGCCAGCAGCTCCCCCGACGGGGTTCGGCTCAACGAGCAGTACTTC
TRBV30	.	TRBJ2-2	TRBD2	CAWTSGATNTGELFF	TGTGCCTGGACTAGCGGGGCGACCAACACCGGGGAGCTGTTTTTT
TRBV9	.	TRBJ2-5	.	CASSVAVLQETQYF	TGTGCCAGCAGCGTAGCTGTACTCCAAGAGACCCAGTACTTC
TRBV9	.	TRBJ1-1	TRBD1	CASSVDRGNTEAFF	TGTGCCAGCAGCGTAGACAGGGGGAACACTGAAGCTTTCTTT